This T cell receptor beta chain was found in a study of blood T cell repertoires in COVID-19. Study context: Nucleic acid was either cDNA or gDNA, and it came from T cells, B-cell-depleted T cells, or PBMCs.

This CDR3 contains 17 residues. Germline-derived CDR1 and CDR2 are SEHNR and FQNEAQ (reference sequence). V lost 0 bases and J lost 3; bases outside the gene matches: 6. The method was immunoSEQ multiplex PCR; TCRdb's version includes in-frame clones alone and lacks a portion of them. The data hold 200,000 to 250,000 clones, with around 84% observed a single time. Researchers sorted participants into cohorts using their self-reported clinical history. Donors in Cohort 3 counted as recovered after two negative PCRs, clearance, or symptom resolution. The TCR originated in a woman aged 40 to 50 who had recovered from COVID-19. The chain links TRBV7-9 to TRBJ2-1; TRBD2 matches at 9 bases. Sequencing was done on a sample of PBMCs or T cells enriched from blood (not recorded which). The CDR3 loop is CASSLAWLAGNYNEQFF. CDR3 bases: TGTGCCAGCAGCTTAGCATGGCTAGCGGGGAACTACAATGAGCAGTTCTTC.